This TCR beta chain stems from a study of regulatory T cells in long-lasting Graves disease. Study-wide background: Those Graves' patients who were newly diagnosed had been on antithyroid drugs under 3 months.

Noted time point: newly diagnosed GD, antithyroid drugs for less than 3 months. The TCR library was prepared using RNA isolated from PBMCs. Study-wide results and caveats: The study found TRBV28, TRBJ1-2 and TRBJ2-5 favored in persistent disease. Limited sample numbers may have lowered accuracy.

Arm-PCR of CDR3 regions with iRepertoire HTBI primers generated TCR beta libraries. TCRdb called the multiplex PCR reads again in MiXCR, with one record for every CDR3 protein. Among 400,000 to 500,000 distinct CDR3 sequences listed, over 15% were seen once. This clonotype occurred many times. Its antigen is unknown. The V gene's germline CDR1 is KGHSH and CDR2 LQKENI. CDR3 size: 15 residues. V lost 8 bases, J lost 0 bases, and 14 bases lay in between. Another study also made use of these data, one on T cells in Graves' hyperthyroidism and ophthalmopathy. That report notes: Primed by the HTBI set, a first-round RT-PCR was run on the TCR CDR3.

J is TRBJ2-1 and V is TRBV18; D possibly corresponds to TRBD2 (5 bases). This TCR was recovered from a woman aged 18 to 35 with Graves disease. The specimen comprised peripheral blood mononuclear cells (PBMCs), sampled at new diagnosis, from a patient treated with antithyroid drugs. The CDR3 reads CASSSLGSSYNEQFF. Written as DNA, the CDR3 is TGTGCCAGCAGCTCGCTGGGGAGCTCCTACAATGAGCAGTTCTTC.